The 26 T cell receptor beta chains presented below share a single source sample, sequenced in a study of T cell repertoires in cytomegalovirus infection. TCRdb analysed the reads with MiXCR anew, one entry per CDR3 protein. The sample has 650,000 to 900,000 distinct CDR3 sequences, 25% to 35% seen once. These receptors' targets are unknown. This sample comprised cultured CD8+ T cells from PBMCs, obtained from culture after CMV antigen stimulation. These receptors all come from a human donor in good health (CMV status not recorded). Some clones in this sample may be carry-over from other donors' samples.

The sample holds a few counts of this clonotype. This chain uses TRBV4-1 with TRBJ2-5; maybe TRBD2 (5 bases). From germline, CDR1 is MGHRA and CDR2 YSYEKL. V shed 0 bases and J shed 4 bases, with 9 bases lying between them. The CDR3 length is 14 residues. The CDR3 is CASSQERGSETQYF. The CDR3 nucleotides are TGCGCCAGCAGCCAAGAACGCGGGTCAGAGACCCAGTACTTC.

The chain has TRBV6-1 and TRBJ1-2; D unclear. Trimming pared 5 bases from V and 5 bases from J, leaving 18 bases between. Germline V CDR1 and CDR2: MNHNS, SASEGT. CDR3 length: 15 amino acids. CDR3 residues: CASSYPGDSRYGYTF. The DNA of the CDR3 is TGTGCCAGCAGTTACCCCGGGGATAGCAGATATGGCTACACCTTC.

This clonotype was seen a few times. The CDR3, as DNA: TGCGCCAGCAGCCAAGAGACTGGCGGGTACTACAATGAGCAGTTCTTC. Protein product: CASSQETGGYYNEQFF. The chain is built from TRBV4-1 and TRBJ2-1; D might be TRBD2 (5 bases). The germline CDR1 and CDR2 sequences are MGHRA and YSYEKL. With 0 bases removed from V and 3 bases from J, the gap between germline ends came to 12 bases. This CDR3 is built from 16 residues.

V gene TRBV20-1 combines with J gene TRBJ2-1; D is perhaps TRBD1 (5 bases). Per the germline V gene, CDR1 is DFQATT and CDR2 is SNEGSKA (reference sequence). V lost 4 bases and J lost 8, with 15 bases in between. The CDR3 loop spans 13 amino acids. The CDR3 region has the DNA TGCAGTGCTAACTACCAGGGTGGCGATGAGCAGTTCTTC. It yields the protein CSANYQGGDEQFF.

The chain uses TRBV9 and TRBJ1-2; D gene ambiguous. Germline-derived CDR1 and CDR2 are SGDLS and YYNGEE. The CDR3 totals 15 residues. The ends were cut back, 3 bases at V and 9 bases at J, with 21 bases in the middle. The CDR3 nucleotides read TGTGCCAGCAGCGCCCGAGCCGTCACGTGGGCAAGCTACACCTTC. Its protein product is CASSARAVTWASYTF.

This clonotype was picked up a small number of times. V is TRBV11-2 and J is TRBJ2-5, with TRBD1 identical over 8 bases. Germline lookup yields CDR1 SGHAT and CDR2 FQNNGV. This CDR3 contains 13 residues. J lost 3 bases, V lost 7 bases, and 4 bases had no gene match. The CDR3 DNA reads TGTGCCAGCATCCTGACAGGGGAAGAGACCCAGTACTTC. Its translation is CASILTGEETQYF.

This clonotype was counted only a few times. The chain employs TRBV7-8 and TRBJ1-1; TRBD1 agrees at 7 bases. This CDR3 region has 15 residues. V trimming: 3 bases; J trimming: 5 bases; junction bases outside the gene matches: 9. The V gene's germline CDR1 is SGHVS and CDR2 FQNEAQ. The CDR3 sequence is CASSLAAGGRTEAFF. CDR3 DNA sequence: TGTGCCAGCAGCTTGGCCGCAGGGGGGAGGACTGAAGCTTTCTTT.

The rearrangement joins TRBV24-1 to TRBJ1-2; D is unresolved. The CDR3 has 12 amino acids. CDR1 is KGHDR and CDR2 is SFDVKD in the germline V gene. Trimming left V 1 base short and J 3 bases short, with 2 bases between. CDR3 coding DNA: TGTGCCACCAGTGATTTCGACTATGGCTACACCTTC. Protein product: CATSDFDYGYTF.

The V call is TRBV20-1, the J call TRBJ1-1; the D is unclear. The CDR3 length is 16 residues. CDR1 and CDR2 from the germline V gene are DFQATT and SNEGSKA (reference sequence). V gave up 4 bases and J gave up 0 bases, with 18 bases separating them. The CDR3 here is CSAIAPRGKMNTEAFF. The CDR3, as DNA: TGCAGTGCTATCGCCCCAAGAGGCAAGATGAACACTGAAGCTTTCTTT.

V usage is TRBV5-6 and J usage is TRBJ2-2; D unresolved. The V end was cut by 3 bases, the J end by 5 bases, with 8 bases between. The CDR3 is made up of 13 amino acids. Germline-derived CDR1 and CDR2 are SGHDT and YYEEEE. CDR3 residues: CASSSYHTGELFF. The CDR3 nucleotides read TGTGCCAGCAGCTCCTACCATACCGGGGAGCTGTTTTTT.

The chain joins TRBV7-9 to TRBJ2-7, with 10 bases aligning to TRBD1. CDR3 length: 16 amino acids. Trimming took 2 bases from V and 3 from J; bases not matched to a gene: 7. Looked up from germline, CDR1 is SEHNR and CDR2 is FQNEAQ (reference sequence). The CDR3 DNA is TGTGCCAGCAGCTTAACCACCGGGACAGGGGTCTACGAGCAGTACTTC. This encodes CASSLTTGTGVYEQYF.

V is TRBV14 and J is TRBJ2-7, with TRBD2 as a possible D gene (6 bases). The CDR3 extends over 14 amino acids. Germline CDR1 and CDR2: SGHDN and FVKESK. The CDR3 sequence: CVSSQGMGGYEQYV. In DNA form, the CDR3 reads TGTGTCAGCAGCCAAGGAATGGGGGGCTACGAGCAGTACGTC.

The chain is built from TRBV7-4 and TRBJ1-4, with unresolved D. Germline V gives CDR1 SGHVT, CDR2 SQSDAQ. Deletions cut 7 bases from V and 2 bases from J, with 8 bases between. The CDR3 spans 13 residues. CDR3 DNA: TGTGCCAGCACCCCCCGGACTAATGAAAAACTGTTTTTT. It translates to CASTPRTNEKLFF. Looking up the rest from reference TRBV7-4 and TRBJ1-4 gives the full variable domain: GAGVSQSPRYKVAKRGRDVALRCDSISGHVTLYWYRQTLGQGSEVLTYSQSDAQRDKSGRPSGRFSAERPERSVSTLKIQRTEQGDSAVYLCASTPRTNEKLFFGSGTQLSVL.

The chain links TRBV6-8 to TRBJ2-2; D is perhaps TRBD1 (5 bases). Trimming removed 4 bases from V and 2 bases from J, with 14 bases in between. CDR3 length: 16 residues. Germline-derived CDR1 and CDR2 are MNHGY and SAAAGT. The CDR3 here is CASSFVIGDNTGELFF. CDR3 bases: TGTGCCAGCAGTTTTGTTATAGGGGATAACACCGGGGAGCTGTTTTTT.

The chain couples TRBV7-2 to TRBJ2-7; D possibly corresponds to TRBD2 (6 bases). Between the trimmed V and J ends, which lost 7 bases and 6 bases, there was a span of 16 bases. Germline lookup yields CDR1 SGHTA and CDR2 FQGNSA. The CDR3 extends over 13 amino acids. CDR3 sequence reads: CASMGLNPREQYF. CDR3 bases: TGTGCCAGCATGGGACTTAACCCCCGCGAGCAGTACTTC.

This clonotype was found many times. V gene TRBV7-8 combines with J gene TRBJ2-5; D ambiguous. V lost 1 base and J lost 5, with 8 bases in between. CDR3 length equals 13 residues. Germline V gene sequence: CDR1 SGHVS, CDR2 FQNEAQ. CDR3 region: CASSLEMGETQYF. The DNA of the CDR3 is TGTGCCAGCAGCTTAGAAATGGGGGAGACCCAGTACTTC.

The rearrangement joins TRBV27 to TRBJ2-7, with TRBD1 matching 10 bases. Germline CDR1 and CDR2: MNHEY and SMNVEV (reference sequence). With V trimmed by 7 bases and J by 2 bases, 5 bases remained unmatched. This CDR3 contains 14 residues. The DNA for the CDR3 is TGTGCCAGCACCGCCGGGACAGGGGCCTACGAGCAGTACTTC. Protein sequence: CASTAGTGAYEQYF.

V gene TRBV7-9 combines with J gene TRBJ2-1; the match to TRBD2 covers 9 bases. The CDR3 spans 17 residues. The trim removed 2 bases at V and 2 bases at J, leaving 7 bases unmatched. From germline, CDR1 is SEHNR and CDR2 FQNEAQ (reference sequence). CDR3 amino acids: CASSLLKAGGPYNEQFF. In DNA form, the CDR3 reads TGTGCCAGCAGCTTACTGAAGGCGGGGGGGCCCTACAATGAGCAGTTCTTC.

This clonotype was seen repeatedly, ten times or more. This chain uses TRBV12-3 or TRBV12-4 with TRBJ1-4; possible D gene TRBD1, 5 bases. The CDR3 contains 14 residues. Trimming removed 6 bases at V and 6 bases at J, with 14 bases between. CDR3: CASSSRGKDEKLFF. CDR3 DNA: TGTGCCAGCAGCTCTCGGGGGAAAGATGAAAAACTGTTTTTT.

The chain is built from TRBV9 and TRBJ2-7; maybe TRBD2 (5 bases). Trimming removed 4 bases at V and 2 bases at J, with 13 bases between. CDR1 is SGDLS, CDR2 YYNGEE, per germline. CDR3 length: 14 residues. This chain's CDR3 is CASSPAGIPYEQYV. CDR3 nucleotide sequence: TGTGCCAGCAGCCCAGCCGGGATCCCCTACGAGCAGTACGTC.

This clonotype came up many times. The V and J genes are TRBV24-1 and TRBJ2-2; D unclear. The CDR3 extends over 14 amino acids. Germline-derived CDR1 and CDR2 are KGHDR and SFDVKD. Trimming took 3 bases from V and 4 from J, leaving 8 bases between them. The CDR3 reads CATSDTPGTGELFF. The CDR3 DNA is TGTGCCACCAGTGATACCCCAGGCACCGGGGAGCTGTTTTTT.

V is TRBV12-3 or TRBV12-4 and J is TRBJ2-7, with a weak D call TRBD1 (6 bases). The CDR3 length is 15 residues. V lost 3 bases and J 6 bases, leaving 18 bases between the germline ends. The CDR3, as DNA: TGTGCCAGCAGTTTTGGTGGGGGCTCCCTCTTCGAGCAGTACTTC. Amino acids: CASSFGGGSLFEQYF.

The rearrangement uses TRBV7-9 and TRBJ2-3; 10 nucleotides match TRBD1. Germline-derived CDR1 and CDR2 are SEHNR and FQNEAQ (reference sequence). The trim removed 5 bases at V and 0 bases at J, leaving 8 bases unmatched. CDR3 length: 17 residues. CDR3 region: CASSGWDRGSSTDTQYF. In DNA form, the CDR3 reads TGTGCCAGCAGCGGTTGGGACAGGGGTTCTAGCACAGATACGCAGTATTTT.

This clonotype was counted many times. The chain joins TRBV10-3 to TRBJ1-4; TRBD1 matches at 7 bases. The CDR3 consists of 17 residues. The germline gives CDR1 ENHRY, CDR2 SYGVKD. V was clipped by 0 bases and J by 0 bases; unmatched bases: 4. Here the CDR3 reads CAISESGQKATNEKLFF. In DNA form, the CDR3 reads TGTGCCATCAGTGAGTCGGGACAGAAAGCAACTAATGAAAAACTGTTTTTT.

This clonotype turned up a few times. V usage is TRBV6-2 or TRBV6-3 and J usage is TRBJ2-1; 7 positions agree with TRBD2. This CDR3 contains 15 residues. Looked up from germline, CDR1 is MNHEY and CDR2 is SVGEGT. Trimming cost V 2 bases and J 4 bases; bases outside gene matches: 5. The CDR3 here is CASSYTGGTYNEQFF. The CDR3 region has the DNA TGTGCCAGCAGTTACACGGGGGGAACTTACAATGAGCAGTTCTTC.

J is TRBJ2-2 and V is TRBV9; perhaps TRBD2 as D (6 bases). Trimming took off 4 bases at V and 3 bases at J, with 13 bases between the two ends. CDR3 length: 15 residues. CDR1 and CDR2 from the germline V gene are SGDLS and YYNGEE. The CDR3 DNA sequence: TGTGCCAGCAGCCCGGGGGACTCATACACCGGGGAGCTGTTTTTT. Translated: CASSPGDSYTGELFF.